These 5 T cell receptor beta chains came from one sample sequenced in a study of early T cells in non-severe SARS-CoV-2 infection. TCRdb re-derived calls from the 5' RACE reads in MiXCR, one entry per CDR3 protein. The repertoire holds 65,000 to 85,000 distinct CDR3 sequences, with 11% as singletons. Sequencing was done on a sample of whole blood. These receptor sequences come from an adult who was a healthcare worker with PCR-confirmed SARS-CoV-2 infection or an uninfected control (not recorded which).

This clonotype came up many times. The V call is TRBV7-9, the J call TRBJ1-5; possible D gene TRBD1, 5 bases. V dropped 1 base and J dropped 7 bases, with 14 bases sitting between them. The length of the CDR3 is 15 residues. Germline V gene data show CDR1 as SEHNR and CDR2 as FQNEAQ (reference sequence). The CDR3 protein is CASSLGFREEQPQHF. The DNA of the CDR3 is TGTGCCAGCAGCTTAGGATTCAGGGAGGAGCAGCCCCAGCATTTT.

Many counts were recorded for this clonotype. The CDR3 coding sequence is TGCAGCGGAGGCGGACGGTTGAACACTGAAGCTTTCTTT. Translated, it gives CSGGGRLNTEAFF. The chain has TRBV29-1 and TRBJ1-1; no clear D gene. The CDR3 is made up of 13 amino acids. V lost 7 bases and J 0 bases, leaving 12 bases between the germline ends. Per the germline V gene, CDR1 is SQVTM and CDR2 is ANQGSEA.

This clonotype was detected many times. The chain has TRBV11-2 and TRBJ1-1; D is uncertain. The length of the CDR3 is 15 residues. Trimming pared 5 bases from V and 4 bases from J, leaving 17 bases between. The germline CDR1 and CDR2 sequences are SGHAT and FQNNGV. CDR3 in DNA: TGTGCCAGCAGCCCTTCCGACCGGATGAGCACTGAAGCTTTCTTT. This translates into CASSPSDRMSTEAFF.

This clonotype was counted ten times or more. The chain employs TRBV7-8 and TRBJ1-4; D unresolved. V was trimmed by 2 bases and J by 0 bases, leaving 10 bases between them. Germline CDR1 SGHVS, CDR2 FQNEAQ. The CDR3 length is 16 residues. Written as DNA, the CDR3 is TGTGCCAGCAGCTTATTTTCCTCTGCAACTAATGAAAAACTGTTTTTT. Protein product: CASSLFSSATNEKLFF. The variable domain in full, completed from reference TRBV7-8 and TRBJ1-4, reads GAGVSQSPRYKVAKRGQDVALRCDPISGHVSLFWYQQALGQGPEFLTYFQNEAQLDKSGLPSDRFFAERPEGSVSTLKIQRTQQEDSAVYLCASSLFSSATNEKLFFGSGTQLSVL.

This clonotype was recorded many times. V is TRBV12-3 or TRBV12-4 and J is TRBJ1-1; 10 nucleotides agree with TRBD1. CDR3 length: 16 amino acids. J lost 0 bases, V lost 6 bases, and 7 bases had no gene match. The DNA for the CDR3 is TGTGCCAGCAGCCCCGGGACAGGGGATATGAACACTGAAGCTTTCTTT. It codes for CASSPGTGDMNTEAFF.